The clone carrying this TCR beta chain was recorded many times. Its antigen is as yet unknown. V was clipped by 8 bases and J by 7 bases, with 17 bases between them. This CDR3 is 13 amino acids long. This specimen comes from a study of regulatory T cells in long-lasting Graves disease. Findings and limits, study-wide: Thyroid tissue was not studied; only peripheral blood was. It was possible that the small sample size reduced accuracy.

Arm-PCR with iRepertoire HTBI primers amplified the CDR3 regions for these TCR beta libraries. TCRdb analysed the multiplex PCR reads with MiXCR anew, one entry per CDR3 protein. The data contain some 420,000 distinct CDR3 sequences, 20% to 25% of them singletons. Time point reported: persistent/refractory GD, antithyroid drugs over 5 years with positive TRAb. RNA from PBMCs was the source of the TCR library. The gene calls are TRBV12-3 or TRBV12-4 and TRBJ1-1; possibly TRBD1 for D (5 bases). The specimen was peripheral blood mononuclear cells (PBMCs), collected when the disease was refractory, from a patient treated with antithyroid drugs. The TCR was taken from a female donor with Graves disease. This CDR3 reads CASDPDLRGEAFF. CDR3 bases: TGTGCCAGCGATCCCGACCTTAGGGGTGAAGCTTTCTTT.